This T cell receptor (beta chain) is drawn from a study of shared clonotypes between healthy human individuals. Loaded into unsorted PBMC replicate PCRs was around 300 ng DNA, tens of thousands of T cell genomes. Produced via immunoSEQ multiplex PCR; TCRdb's table is partial and in-frame only. The repertoire holds about 460,000 clones, approximately 71% seen once, with approximately 12% in the top ten. This clone was found a few times. The germline gives CDR1 MNHNS, CDR2 SASEGT. V gave up 11 bases and J gave up 3 bases; unmatched junction bases: 10. This CDR3 has 13 residues. The chain couples TRBV6-1 to TRBJ2-7, with 7 positions matching TRBD2. The clonotype comes from a woman in her forties in good health. Some clones in this sample may be carry-over from other donors' samples. Sequencing was performed on PBMCs. The CDR3 sequence: CAGRGASGYEQYF. The CDR3, as DNA: TGTGCCGGCCGCGGGGCTAGCGGCTACGAGCAGTACTTC.